These 16 T cell receptor beta chains originate from one sample sequenced in a study of T cell repertoires in cytomegalovirus infection. TCRdb ran MiXCR on the reads and lists one entry per CDR3 protein. In the table there are about 310,000 distinct CDR3 sequences, 20% to 30% of which are singletons. These receptors' targets are unknown. Material: cultured PBMCs, obtained from culture after CMV antigen stimulation. The receptors derive from a human donor in good health (CMV status not recorded). Some clones in this sample may be carry-over from other donors' samples.

In this sample, this clonotype turned up a few times. The chain carries TRBV5-1 and TRBJ2-3; 10 bases are shared with TRBD1. The germline gives CDR1 SGHRS, CDR2 YFSETQ. Trimming at V came to 2 bases and at J to 5 bases, leaving 5 bases not matched to a gene. The CDR3 extends over 15 amino acids. The CDR3 protein is CASSFRDRGVDTQYF. Written as DNA, the CDR3 is TGCGCCAGCAGCTTCCGGGACAGGGGTGTAGATACGCAGTATTTT.

This clonotype showed up just a few times. The rearrangement joins TRBV7-9 to TRBJ2-1, with D possibly matching TRBD1 (6 bases). The germline CDR1 and CDR2 sequences are SEHNR and FQNEAQ (reference sequence). V was clipped by 2 bases and J by 3 bases, with 14 bases between them. The CDR3 length is 16 residues. The chain's CDR3 is CASSLMRGSGYNEQFF. The CDR3 DNA is TGTGCCAGCAGCTTAATGAGGGGGTCCGGCTACAATGAGCAGTTCTTC.

This clonotype has at least ten counts. This chain connects TRBV7-2 to TRBJ2-1, with 7 bases identical to TRBD2. This CDR3 is built from 16 residues. V was clipped by 5 bases and J by 2 bases; unmatched bases: 9. Germline CDR1 SGHTA, CDR2 FQGNSA. DNA of the CDR3: TGTGCCAGCAGCCCTCAGAGCGGGACGACCTACAATGAGCAGTTCTTC. This sequence encodes CASSPQSGTTYNEQFF.

This sequence joins TRBV12-3 or TRBV12-4 and TRBJ2-1; 12 bases fit TRBD1. CDR3 length equals 14 residues. The V and J ends lost 6 bases and 4 bases, in that order; junction bases with no gene match: 1. The CDR3 DNA follows: TGTGCCAGCAGGGGACAGGGGGCATACAATGAGCAGTTCTTC. Its protein product is CASRGQGAYNEQFF.

The rearrangement joins TRBV19 to TRBJ2-5; 9 bases align to TRBD1. Germline trimming cut 5 bases from V and 6 bases from J; bases unmatched to any gene: 7. Germline V CDR1 and CDR2: LNHDA, SQIVND (reference sequence). The CDR3 loop spans 14 amino acids. The CDR3 is CASSEQGALKTQYF. The CDR3 DNA sequence: TGTGCCAGTAGTGAACAGGGGGCCCTAAAGACCCAGTACTTC.

V usage is TRBV28 and J usage is TRBJ1-2; tentative D call: TRBD1 (6 bases). V was shortened by 6 bases and J by 4 bases, with 12 bases between the two germline ends. The germline V gene has CDR1 MDHEN and CDR2 SYDVKM. The CDR3 extends over 13 amino acids. CDR3 in amino acids: CASSVGQTYGYTF. Written as DNA, the CDR3 is TGTGCCAGCAGCGTAGGACAGACCTATGGCTACACCTTC.

The rearrangement joins TRBV4-3 to TRBJ2-1; a weak D match, TRBD2 (6 bases). There are 16 residues in the CDR3. V was shortened by 0 bases and J by 3 bases, with 12 bases between the two germline ends. The germline CDR1 and CDR2 sequences are LGHNA and YSLEER. CDR3 sequence (DNA): TGCGCCAGCAGCCAAGATAGTAGGGGACTCTACAATGAGCAGTTCTTC. This codes for CASSQDSRGLYNEQFF.

The rearrangement uses TRBV6-5 and TRBJ1-6; no firm D call. This CDR3 is 14 amino acids long. Germline V lookup: CDR1 MNHEY, CDR2 SVGAGI. V dropped 2 bases and J dropped 7 bases, with 9 bases sitting between them. CDR3 DNA: TGTGCCAGCAGTTACGGACCGCCGAATTCACCCCTCCACTTT. This gives the protein CASSYGPPNSPLHF.

This clonotype was picked up many times. CDR3 sequence reads: CASSLPGQTNSPLHF. Written as DNA, the CDR3 is TGTGCCAGCAGCCTGCCGGGACAGACTAATTCACCCCTCCACTTT. The chain is built from TRBV7-9 and TRBJ1-6, with TRBD1 matching 7 bases. Germline V gene lookup returns CDR1 SEHNR and CDR2 FQNEAQ (reference sequence). Trimming at V came to 5 bases and at J to 6 bases, leaving 7 bases not matched to a gene. The CDR3 is made up of 15 amino acids.

This clonotype appeared many times. V usage is TRBV7-8 and J usage is TRBJ1-6; no clear D. This CDR3 contains 18 residues. Between the trimmed V and J ends, which lost 0 bases and 0 bases, there was a span of 12 bases. Germline V gene sequence: CDR1 SGHVS, CDR2 FQNEAQ. CDR3 residues: CASSLARPGSSYNSPLHF. Here the CDR3 DNA reads TGTGCCAGCAGCTTAGCGCGTCCGGGGAGCTCCTATAATTCACCCCTCCACTTT.

V usage is TRBV12-3 or TRBV12-4 and J usage is TRBJ2-3, with 7 bases aligning to TRBD2. The CDR3 is made up of 13 amino acids. V shed 3 bases, J shed 4 bases, and the junction held 1 base outside the gene matches. The CDR3 is CASSFLAADTQYF. Here the CDR3 DNA reads TGTGCCAGCAGTTTCCTAGCGGCAGATACGCAGTATTTT.

This rearrangement joins TRBV4-2 to TRBJ2-7; TRBD2 agrees at 12 bases. The CDR3 runs 16 residues. Germline V gene sequence: CDR1 LGHNA, CDR2 YNFKEQ. The V and J ends lost 1 base and 9 bases, in that order; junction bases with no gene match: 10. The CDR3 region is CASSQGTSGTPTRQYF. Here the CDR3 DNA reads TGTGCCAGCAGCCAAGGGACTAGCGGGACCCCTACGAGGCAGTACTTC.

This clonotype was counted a few times. V usage is TRBV28 and J usage is TRBJ2-7, with 9 bases fitting TRBD2. The CDR3 is 15 amino acids. The germline gives CDR1 MDHEN, CDR2 SYDVKM. Trimming took 2 bases from V and 5 from J; bases not matched to a gene: 7. The CDR3 nucleotides read TGTGCCAGCAGTTTACCGGCTAGCGGGACCCACGAGCAGTACTTC. The encoded protein is CASSLPASGTHEQYF.

Ten or more counts support this clonotype. This rearrangement joins TRBV7-6 to TRBJ2-1, with TRBD2 matching over 9 bases. Germline loops: CDR1 SGHVS, CDR2 FNYEAQ. V was pared by 6 bases and J by 7 bases, with 16 bases of the junction left unmatched. The CDR3 is 17 residues long. CDR3: CASSFSMAGGVRNEQFF. DNA for the CDR3: TGTGCCAGCAGTTTTTCTATGGCGGGAGGGGTGCGAAATGAGCAGTTCTTC.

The table lists this clonotype with a few counts. The J gene is TRBJ2-1, the V gene TRBV20-1, with 10 bases lining up with TRBD2. V was clipped by 5 bases and J by 6 bases; unmatched bases: 13. The CDR3 has 16 residues. Looked up from germline, CDR1 is DFQATT and CDR2 is SNEGSKA (reference sequence). CDR3 residues: CSARPGTSGEINEQFF. The CDR3 nucleotides read TGCAGTGCTCGACCAGGAACTAGCGGGGAGATCAATGAGCAGTTCTTC.

This clonotype was seen many times. The V gene is TRBV7-2, the J gene TRBJ2-2, with D unresolved. The CDR3 runs 14 residues. CDR1 is SGHTA and CDR2 is FQGNSA in the germline V gene. Trimming stripped 3 bases from V and 6 bases from J, with 11 bases between. CDR3 residues: CASSFGASPGELFF. The DNA for the CDR3 is TGTGCCAGCAGCTTCGGCGCATCGCCCGGGGAGCTGTTTTTT.